Here is one T cell receptor beta chain with its context. Its specificity is unknown. These data are taken from a study of cytomegalovirus exposure and HLA in healthy donors. Germline V gene sequence: CDR1 MNHEY, CDR2 SVGAGI. V lost 8 bases and J lost 1, with 8 bases in between. The CDR3 loop spans 13 amino acids. In the PCR, 60 Vbeta and 13 Jbeta primers were used. TCRdb's table, derived via immunoSEQ multiplex PCR, lists solely in-frame clones and lacks some. In the table there are around 160,000 clones, roughly 80% of which are singletons. At collection, donors were nominally healthy, but unrecorded immune exposures were probable. Broader study findings: In vitro, a few CMV-associated chains proved specific for CMV antigens.

The receptor comes from a male donor in good health and CMV-seronegative. Sequencing input: PBMCs. The chain recombines TRBV6-5 with TRBJ2-2; TRBD2 is a possible D gene (6 bases). The CDR3 protein is CASGTWNTGELFF. CDR3 bases: TGTGCCAGCGGGACTTGGAACACCGGGGAGCTGTTTTTT.